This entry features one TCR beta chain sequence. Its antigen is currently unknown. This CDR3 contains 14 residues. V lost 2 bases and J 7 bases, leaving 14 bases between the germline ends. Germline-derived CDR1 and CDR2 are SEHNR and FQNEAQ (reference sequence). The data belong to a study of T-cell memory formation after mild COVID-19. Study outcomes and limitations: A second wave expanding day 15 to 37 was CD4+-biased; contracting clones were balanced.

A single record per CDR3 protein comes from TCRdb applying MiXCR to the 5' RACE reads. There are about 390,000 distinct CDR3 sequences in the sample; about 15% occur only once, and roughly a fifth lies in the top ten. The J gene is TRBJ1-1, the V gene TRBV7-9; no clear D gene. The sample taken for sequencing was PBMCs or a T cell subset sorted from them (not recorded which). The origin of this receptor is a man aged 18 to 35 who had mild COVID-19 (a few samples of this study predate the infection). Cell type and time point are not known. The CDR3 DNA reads TGTGCCAGCAGCTTATCCCCGGGGTGGGGTGAAGCTTTCTTT. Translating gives CASSLSPGWGEAFF.